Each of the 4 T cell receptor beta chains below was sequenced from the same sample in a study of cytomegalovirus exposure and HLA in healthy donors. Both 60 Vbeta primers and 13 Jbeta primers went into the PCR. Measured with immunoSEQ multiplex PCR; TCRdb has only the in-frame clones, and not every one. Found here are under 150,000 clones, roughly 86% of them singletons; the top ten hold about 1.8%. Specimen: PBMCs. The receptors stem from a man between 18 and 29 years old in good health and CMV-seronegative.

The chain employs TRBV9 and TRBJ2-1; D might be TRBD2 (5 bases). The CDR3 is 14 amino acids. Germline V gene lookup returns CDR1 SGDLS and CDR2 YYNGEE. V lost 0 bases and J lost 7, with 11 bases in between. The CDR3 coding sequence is TGTGCCAGCAGCGTAGCTACAAGCGGAAATGAGCAGTTCTTC. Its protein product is CASSVATSGNEQFF.

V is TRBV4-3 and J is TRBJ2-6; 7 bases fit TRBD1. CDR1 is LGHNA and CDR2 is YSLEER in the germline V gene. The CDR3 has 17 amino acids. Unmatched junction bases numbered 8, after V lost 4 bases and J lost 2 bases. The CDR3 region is CASSPARQGTGANVLTF. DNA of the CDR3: TGCGCCAGCAGCCCCGCACGACAGGGAACTGGGGCCAACGTCCTGACTTTC.

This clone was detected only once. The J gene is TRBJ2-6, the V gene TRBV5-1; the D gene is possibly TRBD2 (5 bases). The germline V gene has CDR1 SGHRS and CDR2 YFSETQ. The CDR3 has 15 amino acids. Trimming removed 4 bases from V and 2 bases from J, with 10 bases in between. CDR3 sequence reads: CASSPAGAGANVLTF. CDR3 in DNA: TGCGCCAGCAGCCCGGCGGGTGCTGGGGCCAACGTCCTGACTTTC.

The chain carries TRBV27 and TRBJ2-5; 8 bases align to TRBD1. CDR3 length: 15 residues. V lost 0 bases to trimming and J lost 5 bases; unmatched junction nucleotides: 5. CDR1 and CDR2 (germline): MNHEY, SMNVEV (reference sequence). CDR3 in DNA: TGTGCCAGCAGTTTATCAGGGACAGGTTTGGAGACCCAGTACTTC. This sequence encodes CASSLSGTGLETQYF.